The rows below give T cell receptor beta chains drawn from one sample of a study of T cell responses to AZD1222 COVID-19 vaccine. This table comes from immunoSEQ multiplex PCR, and its TCRdb copy is limited to in-frame clones, with some not included. The table lists roughly 130,000 clones, roughly 93% of them singletons. Sequencing was performed on peripheral blood, taken on day 0 of AZD1222 vaccination. These receptors were taken from an adult in good health. Each CDR3 is given with its conserved first and last residue. A D gene is named only where the DNA matches it firmly. The size of a clone is reported for some rows only, either as once, few or many, or as a class for expanded clones.

D	J	V	size	CDR3	DNA
-	TRBJ1-6	TRBV11-2	-	CASSLLRYSPLHF	TGTGCCAGCAGCTTACTCCGGTACTCACCCCTCCACTTT
-	TRBJ2-1	TRBV18	-	CASSQERLYNEQFF	TGTGCCAGCTCCCAAGAAAGGCTCTACAATGAGCAGTTCTTC
-	TRBJ1-1	TRBV18	-	CASSPVGITEAFF	TGTGCCAGCTCACCCGTGGGGATCACTGAAGCTTTCTTT
-	TRBJ1-3	TRBV9	-	CGELRTVGHYPRYGNTIYF	TGTGGCGAATTACGGACGGTTGGACATTACCCCAGGTATGGAAACACCATATATTTT
-	TRBJ1-2	TRBV7-9	-	CASSQPGGYGYTF	TGTGCCAGCAGCCAACCCGGGGGATATGGCTACACCTTC
-	TRBJ2-5	TRBV6-5	-	CASSNQETQYF	TGTGCCAGCAGTAACCAAGAGACCCAGTACTTC
TRBD2	TRBJ2-3	TRBV4-3	-	CASSQISGRVSDTQYF	TGCGCCAGCAGCCAAATCAGCGGGAGAGTATCAGATACGCAGTATTTT
TRBD2	TRBJ2-3	TRBV5-4	-	CASGGEPRTDTQYF	TGTGCCAGCGGGGGGGAACCCCGCACAGATACGCAGTATTTT
TRBD2	TRBJ2-1	TRBV9	-	CASNAGAGEQFF	TGTGCCAGCAACGCGGGAGCAGGGGAGCAGTTCTTC
-	TRBJ1-5	TRBV12-3/TRBV12-4	once	CASSLGRSQPQHF	TGTGCCAGCAGTTTGGGGAGGAGTCAGCCCCAGCATTTT
-	TRBJ1-5	TRBV19	-	CASTTWGTGGNQPQHF	TGTGCCAGTACCACCTGGGGAACGGGAGGCAATCAGCCCCAGCATTTT
-	TRBJ1-2	TRBV5-6	-	CASSLNGMQQAF	TGTGCCAGCAGCCTAAACGGGATGCAGCAGGCCTTC
-	TRBJ2-5	TRBV10-3	once	CAIQARDGETQYF	TGTGCCATCCAGGCGAGGGACGGAGAGACCCAGTACTTC
TRBD1	TRBJ1-5	TRBV5-1	-	CASSSTGAGQPQHF	TGCGCCAGCAGCTCGACAGGGGCGGGTCAGCCCCAGCATTTT
-	TRBJ1-6	TRBV5-4	-	CASTGGNNSPLHF	TGTGCCAGCACGGGGGGGAACAATTCACCCCTCCACTTT
TRBD1	TRBJ2-5	TRBV3-1/TRBV3-2	-	CASSPVRGGLEAQYF	TGTGCCAGCAGCCCCGTGAGAGGGGGCTTAGAGGCCCAGTACTTC
-	TRBJ1-1	TRBV7-8	-	CASSALTYTEAFF	TGTGCCAGCAGCGCGCTCACATACACTGAAGCTTTCTTT
TRBD2	TRBJ2-7	TRBV4-1	-	CASSQPTSGGAISYEQYF	TGCGCCAGCAGCCAACCTACTAGCGGGGGGGCCATAAGCTACGAGCAGTACTTC
-	TRBJ1-2	TRBV18	-	CASSPPALGAYGYTF	TGTGCCAGCTCACCACCGGCTTTGGGGGCCTATGGCTACACCTTC
TRBD1	TRBJ1-1	TRBV11-2	-	CASSLTGTVNTEAFF	TGTGCCAGCAGTCTAACCGGGACAGTGAACACTGAAGCTTTCTTT
TRBD1	TRBJ1-4	TRBV12-3/TRBV12-4	-	CASRGQDGEKLFF	TGTGCCAGCAGAGGACAGGACGGGGAAAAACTGTTTTTT
-	TRBJ2-3	TRBV18	-	CASSSFRDTYTDTQYF	TGTGCCAGCTCTTCCTTCCGGGACACATACACAGATACGCAGTATTTT
TRBD2	TRBJ2-3	TRBV2	-	CASSGLAGSTDTQYF	TGTGCCAGCAGTGGACTAGCGGGTTCCACAGATACGCAGTATTTT
TRBD1	TRBJ1-6	TRBV10-3	-	CAITAGQDGSSPLHF	TGTGCCATCACCGCGGGACAGGACGGGAGTTCACCCCTCCACTTT
-	TRBJ2-2	TRBV6-6	-	CASSYSLGNTGELFF	TGTGCCAGCAGTTACTCTTTGGGGAACACCGGGGAGCTGTTTTTT
-	TRBJ2-1	TRBV19	-	CASSSPARWRNEQFF	TGTGCCAGTAGTAGTCCCGCCAGGTGGCGAAATGAGCAGTTCTTC
TRBD2	TRBJ2-1	TRBV3-1/TRBV3-2	-	CASSQEGTINEQFF	TGTGCCAGCAGCCAAGAAGGGACTATCAATGAGCAGTTCTTC
TRBD1	TRBJ2-3	TRBV11-2	-	CASTHRGVTDTQYF	TGTGCCAGCACCCACAGGGGTGTGACAGATACGCAGTATTTT
-	TRBJ1-6	TRBV7-2	-	CASSPTAEYNSPLHF	TGTGCCAGCAGCCCCACGGCAGAGTATAATTCACCCCTCCACTTT
TRBD1	TRBJ2-1	TRBV18	-	CASSPGTGNYNEQFF	TGTGCCAGCTCACCCGGGACAGGGAACTACAATGAGCAGTTCTTC
TRBD1	TRBJ1-1	TRBV6-5	once	CASEGQGPEAFF	TGTGCCAGCGAGGGACAGGGGCCTGAAGCTTTCTTT
-	TRBJ1-2	TRBV3-1/TRBV3-2	-	CASSQEPGNYGYTF	TGTGCCAGCAGCCAAGAACCAGGGAACTATGGCTACACCTTC
-	TRBJ2-4	TRBV12-3/TRBV12-4	once	CASSWTVKNIQYF	TGTGCCAGCTCCTGGACAGTCAAAAACATTCAGTACTTC
-	TRBJ1-5	TRBV6-5	-	CASSYGAGTNQPQHF	TGTGCCAGCAGTTACGGGGCTGGGACAAATCAGCCCCAGCATTTT
-	TRBJ2-5	TRBV11-2	-	CASSNLGGAKETQYF	TGTGCCAGCAGCAACCTGGGTGGGGCAAAAGAGACCCAGTACTTC
-	TRBJ1-2	TRBV6-5	-	CAGYSQLGGYTF	TGTGCCGGATACAGCCAACTGGGCGGCTACACCTTC
-	TRBJ1-2	TRBV12-5	-	CASGLGAGNYGYTF	TGTGCTAGTGGTTTGGGGGCCGGTAACTATGGCTACACCTTC
-	TRBJ1-3	TRBV30	-	CAWPRDSDTIYF	TGTGCCTGGCCCAGGGACTCGGACACCATATATTTT
-	TRBJ2-7	TRBV21-1	few	CASSNFRDRSSYEQYF	TGTGCCAGCAGCAATTTTAGGGACAGGAGCTCCTACGAGCAGTACTTC
-	TRBJ1-1	TRBV7-9	-	CASSLGHQDTEAFF	TGTGCCAGCAGCTTGGGGCATCAAGACACTGAAGCTTTCTTT
TRBD1	TRBJ1-1	TRBV7-8	-	CASSAPDRARTEAFF	TGTGCCAGCAGCGCCCCGGACAGGGCACGCACTGAAGCTTTCTTT
TRBD2	TRBJ2-1	TRBV12-5	-	CASGPSGRSHEQFF	TGTGCTAGTGGTCCTAGCGGGAGGTCCCATGAGCAGTTCTTC
TRBD1	TRBJ2-7	TRBV7-7	-	CASSLTGQGSYEQYF	TGTGCTAGCAGCTTAACGGGACAGGGGTCTTACGAGCAGTACTTC
-	TRBJ1-1	TRBV27	-	CASSLDTENTEAFF	TGTGCCAGCAGTTTGGACACCGAGAACACTGAAGCTTTCTTT
-	TRBJ1-1	TRBV6-5	-	CASSKTRNTEAFF	TGTGCCAGCAGTAAAACACGGAACACTGAAGCTTTCTTT
TRBD1	TRBJ2-5	TRBV3-1/TRBV3-2	-	CASSLQGAQYF	TGTGCCAGCAGCTTACAGGGGGCCCAGTACTTC
TRBD2	TRBJ2-1	TRBV5-5	once	CASSLTGGSSNEQFF	TGTGCCAGCAGCTTGACGGGCGGGAGCTCCAATGAGCAGTTCTTC
-	TRBJ2-6	TRBV5-4	-	CASSPNSQGPGANVLTF	TGTGCCAGCAGCCCCAATTCCCAGGGGCCTGGGGCCAACGTCCTGACTTTC
TRBD1	TRBJ2-2	TRBV9	-	CASRATGENTGELFF	TGTGCCAGCAGGGCGACAGGGGAGAACACCGGGGAGCTGTTTTTT